This T cell receptor beta chain was sequenced in a study of T cell responses to AZD1222 COVID-19 vaccine. Study-wide results and limits: Most donors were white British and more were female, and clonal diversity was possibly underestimated.

Doses given second, at about 4 or about 12 weeks, were pooled. V was pared by 4 bases and J by 5 bases, with 12 bases of the junction left unmatched. CDR3 size: 17 residues. Germline V gene sequence: CDR1 SGHNT, CDR2 YYREEE (reference sequence). Assay: immunoSEQ multiplex PCR; the TCRdb copy retains only in-frame clones and omits some. The sample has fewer than 200,000 clones, 70% to 90% seen once; the top ten hold over 4%. Only a few counts were recorded for this clone. Its antigen is still unknown. This sequence was found in an adult who received the AZD1222 COVID-19 vaccine. J is TRBJ2-3 and V is TRBV5-4; 11 nucleotides agree with TRBD2. Sample: peripheral blood, taken 28 days after the second AZD1222 dose. The CDR3 here is CASSQLASSGGRDTQYF. The CDR3 DNA follows: TGTGCCAGCAGCCAGTTAGCTTCTAGCGGGGGGAGAGATACGCAGTATTTT.